This TCR beta chain was captured by sequencing in a study of T-cell memory formation after mild COVID-19. Findings of the study overall: Prior to infection, memory already included some responding clones, suggesting cross-reactive memory joined. A balance of CD4 and CD8 characterized clones contracting day 15 to 85, whereas later expanders leaned CD4+. Most CD4+ clones that shrank were in CM and EM, while CD8+ ones turned up in EMRA.

TCRalpha and TCRbeta libraries used 5'RACE with constant-segment primers and UMIs. TCRdb redid the calling of the 5' RACE reads with MiXCR, one entry per CDR3 protein. In the table there are tens of thousands of distinct CDR3 sequences, approximately 21% of which are singletons. Comment on this clonotype: Antigen specificity is unknown.

The germline V gene has CDR1 SGHKS and CDR2 YYEKEE (reference sequence). CDR3 length equals 14 residues. Unmatched junction bases numbered 5, after V lost 3 bases and J lost 2 bases. The clonotype comes from an adult who had mild COVID-19 (a few samples of this study predate the infection). Cell type and time point are not known. V and J are TRBV5-5 and TRBJ2-7; 7 positions match TRBD2. Specimen: PBMCs or a T cell subset sorted from them (not recorded which). The CDR3 bases are TGTGCCAGCAGCTGGGCGGGGGAAACCTACGAGCAGTACGTC. It translates to CASSWAGETYEQYV.